One sample yielded the 16 T cell receptor beta chains listed below, sequenced in a study of immune evolution from preneoplasia to lung adenocarcinoma. Data came from immunoSEQ multiplex PCR; TCRdb stores just in-frame clones and leaves some out. The sample shows 27,000 or so clones, roughly 70% of them seen only once. Sequencing input: FFPE invasive lung adenocarcinoma tissue. All receptors come from a person aged 55 to 69 with invasive lung adenocarcinoma. Some clones in this sample may be carry-over from other donors' samples.

This clone is medium-sized by share. This chain joins TRBV25-1 and TRBJ2-5, with 7 nucleotides matching TRBD2. This CDR3 has 16 residues. In germline, CDR1 is MGHDK, CDR2 SYGVNS. The trim removed 1 base at V and 0 bases at J, leaving 5 bases unmatched. The CDR3 protein is CASSELIAGNQETQYF. CDR3 DNA: TGTGCCAGCAGTGAATTGATAGCGGGTAACCAAGAGACCCAGTACTTC.

The chain combines TRBV5-1 with TRBJ1-3; D may be TRBD1 (5 bases). The V and J ends lost 3 bases and 0 bases respectively, with 13 bases between them. The CDR3 has 16 residues. From germline, CDR1 is SGHRS and CDR2 YFSETQ. CDR3 loop: CASSSSLTASGNTIYF. CDR3 sequence (DNA): TGCGCCAGCAGCTCATCCCTGACAGCCTCTGGAAACACCATATATTTT. Combining the CDR3 with reference TRBV5-1 and TRBJ1-3 gives the whole variable domain KAGVTQTPRYLIKTRGQQVTLSCSPISGHRSVSWYQQTPGQGLQFLFEYFSETQRNKGNFPGRFSGRQFSNSRSEMNVSTLELGDSALYLCASSSSLTASGNTIYFGEGSWLTVV.

DNA for the CDR3: TGTGCCAGCAGCTTATTTGGCTCAGGGTCGAGCGAGCAGTACTTC. This encodes CASSLFGSGSSEQYF. The rearrangement uses TRBV7-9 and TRBJ2-7; possible D gene TRBD1, 5 bases. With 2 bases removed from V and 6 bases from J, the gap between germline ends came to 17 bases. CDR1 is SEHNR, CDR2 FQNEAQ, per germline (reference sequence). The CDR3 consists of 15 residues.

Only one count was recorded for this clone. CDR3 region: CASSLGQAGYGYTF. Written as DNA, the CDR3 is TGCGCCAGCAGCTTGGGGCAGGCGGGCTATGGCTACACCTTC. The chain recombines TRBV5-1 with TRBJ1-2; D remains unclear. This CDR3 spans 14 amino acids. Between the trimmed V and J ends, which lost 0 bases and 4 bases, there was a span of 10 bases. Germline CDR1 is SGHRS and CDR2 is YFSETQ.

The V and J genes are TRBV19 and TRBJ1-1, with 7 nucleotides matching TRBD1. The CDR3 extends over 17 amino acids. Per germline, CDR1 LNHDA and CDR2 SQIVND (reference sequence). J lost 4 bases, V lost 2 bases, and 13 bases had no gene match. Written as DNA, the CDR3 is TGTGCCAGTAGTATACCTCACCTGAAGGGGGCTGGCACTGAAGCTTTCTTT. This codes for CASSIPHLKGAGTEAFF.

Points on this clone: Additional DNA sequences in this sample encode the identical CDR3. CDR3 nucleotides: TGTGCCAGCAGTTTTAGTCGAACAGGGACCTGGGGCTACGAGCAGTACTTC. Translated, it gives CASSFSRTGTWGYEQYF. The chain couples TRBV27 to TRBJ2-7; the D gene is possibly TRBD1 (6 bases). Deletions cut 3 bases from V and 3 bases from J, with 21 bases between. Germline lookup yields CDR1 MNHEY and CDR2 SMNVEV (reference sequence). The CDR3 is 17 residues long.

This CDR3 is CASNRDRAPNTEAFF. DNA for the CDR3: TGTGCCAGCAACCGGGACAGGGCACCGAACACTGAAGCTTTCTTT. The chain couples TRBV6-1 to TRBJ1-1; 9 bases agree with TRBD1. The length of the CDR3 is 15 residues. Germline CDR1 is MNHNS and CDR2 is SASEGT. V shed 7 bases and J 1 base; nucleotides not matched to a gene: 7.

This clone is judged medium-sized. The CDR3 loop is CASSRDRGTYEQYF. The CDR3 bases are TGTGCCAGTAGTCGGGACAGGGGGACCTACGAGCAGTACTTC. This chain joins TRBV19 and TRBJ2-7; 11 positions agree with TRBD1. V was pared by 5 bases and J by 2 bases, with 2 bases of the junction left unmatched. Germline assignment: CDR1 LNHDA and CDR2 SQIVND (reference sequence). The CDR3 is made up of 14 amino acids.

The CDR3 DNA reads TGTGCCAGCAGCCCGCAAGCGGGAGTGGACACCGGGGAGCTGTTTTTT. As protein: CASSPQAGVDTGELFF. This chain links TRBV7-3 with TRBJ2-2; 8 positions agree with TRBD2. CDR1 SGHTA and CDR2 FQGTGA come from the germline V gene. This CDR3 is 16 amino acids long. V trimming: 5 bases; J trimming: 3 bases; junction bases outside the gene matches: 8.

This clone was observed a handful of times. Within the sample, other DNA sequences also encode this same CDR3. V gene TRBV7-2 combines with J gene TRBJ2-1; D gene unclear. This CDR3 spans 13 amino acids. The germline gives CDR1 SGHTA, CDR2 FQGNSA. V lost 3 bases and J 0 bases, leaving 3 bases between the germline ends. CDR3 loop: CASSLTSYNEQFF. The CDR3 bases are TGTGCCAGCAGCTTGACCTCCTACAATGAGCAGTTCTTC.

This rearrangement joins TRBV18 to TRBJ2-1; 10 nucleotides line up with TRBD2. V lost 2 bases, J lost 9 bases, and 10 bases stayed unmatched. Germline CDR1 reads KGHSH; CDR2 reads LQKENI. The CDR3 extends over 16 amino acids. The CDR3 reads CASSPTPGLATFEQFF. Written as DNA, the CDR3 is TGTGCCAGCTCACCAACCCCGGGACTAGCGACATTTGAGCAGTTCTTC.

This clone has only one observation. The CDR3 sequence is CASRPSRNTEAFF. The CDR3 nucleotides read TGTGCCAGCAGACCCTCAAGGAACACTGAAGCTTTCTTT. The chain uses TRBV6-5 and TRBJ1-1; D is unresolved. The CDR3 sequence is 13 residues long. The germline CDR1 and CDR2 sequences are MNHEY and SVGAGI. Trimming took 6 bases from V and 1 from J, leaving 9 bases between them.

CDR3 nucleotide sequence: TGCAGTGCTAGGAGGGACCGCGAGCAGTACTTC. Its translation is CSARRDREQYF. The chain combines TRBV20-1 with TRBJ2-7; D tentatively fits TRBD1 or TRBD2 (5 bases each). This CDR3 has 11 residues. With 3 bases removed from V and 6 bases from J, the gap between germline ends came to 9 bases. Germline V gene sequence: CDR1 DFQATT, CDR2 SNEGSKA (reference sequence).

This sequence joins TRBV11-2 and TRBJ2-7, with 7 bases identical to TRBD2. J lost 7 bases, V lost 0 bases, and 12 bases had no gene match. This CDR3 is 16 amino acids long. Germline V lookup: CDR1 SGHAT, CDR2 FQNNGV. The CDR3 loop is CASSLDNLAVAKEQYF. CDR3 sequence (DNA): TGTGCCAGCAGCTTAGATAACCTAGCGGTCGCTAAGGAGCAGTACTTC.

This clone has only a few counts. The chain links TRBV2 to TRBJ2-3; D is undetermined. The CDR3 is 13 amino acids. Germline V gives CDR1 SNHLY, CDR2 FYNNEI. Trimming shortened V by 6 bases and J by 1 base, and 8 bases separated the two germline ends. The CDR3 loop is CASRWVGTDTQYF. The CDR3 DNA is TGTGCCAGCAGGTGGGTGGGCACAGATACGCAGTATTTT.

V usage is TRBV28 and J usage is TRBJ1-2; D is perhaps TRBD1 (5 bases). This CDR3 comprises 15 residues. V was clipped by 9 bases and J by 0 bases, with 17 bases between them. Germline loops: CDR1 MDHEN, CDR2 SYDVKM. CDR3 sequence reads: CASFAGGIANYGYTF. The CDR3 region has the DNA TGTGCCAGTTTCGCTGGGGGAATAGCTAACTATGGCTACACCTTC.